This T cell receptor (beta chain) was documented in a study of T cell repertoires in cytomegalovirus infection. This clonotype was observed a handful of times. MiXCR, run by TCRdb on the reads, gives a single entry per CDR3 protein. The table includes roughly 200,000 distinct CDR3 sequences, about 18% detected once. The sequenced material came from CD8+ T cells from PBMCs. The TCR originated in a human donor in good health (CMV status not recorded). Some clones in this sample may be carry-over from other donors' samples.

CDR3 in amino acids: CASSFFLRGGRNEQFF. The CDR3 DNA reads as TGTGCCAGCAGCTTCTTCCTCCGCGGGGGCCGGAATGAGCAGTTCTTC. The chain recombines TRBV7-9 with TRBJ2-1; the D gene is possibly TRBD2 (7 bases). Germline V gene sequence: CDR1 SEHNR, CDR2 FQNEAQ (reference sequence). This CDR3 is 16 amino acids long. V lost 3 bases and J lost 7, with 19 bases in between.